Presented here are 10 T cell receptor beta chains from one specimen sequenced in a study of shared clonotypes between healthy human individuals. The method was immunoSEQ multiplex PCR; TCRdb's version includes in-frame clones alone and lacks a portion of them. The sample records hundreds of thousands of clones, approximately 97% being singletons. Material for sequencing was memory CD8+ T cells sorted from blood. Documented subset: CD45RO+ cells pooled with CCR7-negative TemRA cells. Receptors originate from a man between 25 and 39 years old in good health.

V gene TRBV28 combines with J gene TRBJ2-4; tentatively, D is TRBD2 (5 bases). The V end lost 3 bases, the J end lost 8 bases, and 11 bases lay between the germline ends. The germline V gene encodes CDR1 MDHEN and CDR2 SYDVKM. The CDR3 covers 13 residues. The CDR3 reads CASSFTRSHIQYF. CDR3 DNA sequence: TGTGCCAGCAGTTTCACTAGATCGCACATTCAGTACTTC.

V usage is TRBV11-2 and J usage is TRBJ1-2; TRBD1 is a possible D gene (5 bases). CDR3 size: 15 residues. The germline CDR1 and CDR2 sequences are SGHAT and FQNNGV. V was clipped by 1 base and J by 8 bases, with 17 bases between them. The CDR3 sequence is CASSLGPDGTGGYTF. The CDR3 DNA sequence: TGTGCCAGCAGCTTAGGCCCTGACGGGACGGGAGGCTACACCTTC.

The chain employs TRBV7-2 and TRBJ2-3, with a tentative D call TRBD2 (6 bases). This CDR3 has 14 amino acids. In germline, CDR1 is SGHTA, CDR2 FQGNSA. V was cut by 1 base and J by 2 bases, with 7 bases left in between. CDR3 sequence: CASSLEGLTDTQYF. CDR3 in DNA: TGTGCCAGCAGCTTAGAGGGACTCACAGATACGCAGTATTTT. Variable domain in full (rest from reference TRBV7-2 and TRBJ2-3): GAGVSQSPSNKVTEKGKDVELRCDPISGHTALYWYRQSLGQGLEFLIYFQGNSAPDKSGLPSDRFSAERTGGSVSTLTIQRTQQEDSAVYLCASSLEGLTDTQYFGPGTRLTVL.

The chain uses TRBV28 and TRBJ2-3; 10 bases are shared with TRBD2. The V gene's germline CDR1 is MDHEN and CDR2 SYDVKM. The V segment lost 6 bases and the J segment 5 bases; nucleotides outside the gene matches: 8. The CDR3 has 15 residues. The CDR3 DNA reads TGTGCCAGCAGCCCAGCGGGAGGGCCGAAAGATACGCAGTATTTT. Its protein is CASSPAGGPKDTQYF. The whole variable domain, filled in from reference TRBV28 and TRBJ2-3, reads DVKVTQSSRYLVKRTGEKVFLECVQDMDHENMFWYRQDPGLGLRLIYFSYDVKMKEKGDIPEGYSVSREKKERFSLILESASTNQTSMYLCASSPAGGPKDTQYFGPGTRLTVL.

The CDR3 DNA reads as TGTGCCAGCAGCTTAAGAGCGGGCGGCGATAACTATGGCTACACCTTC. Its protein product is CASSLRAGGDNYGYTF. The chain is built from TRBV7-9 and TRBJ1-2; D remains unclear. V was trimmed by 2 bases and J by 1 base, leaving 14 bases between them. The CDR3 length is 16 residues. Germline V gene data show CDR1 as SEHNR and CDR2 as FQNEAQ (reference sequence). The full variable domain, in which reference TRBV7-9 and TRBJ1-2 provide the parts outside the CDR3, is DTGVSQNPRHKITKRGQNVTFRCDPISEHNRLYWYRQTLGQGPEFLTYFQNEAQLEKSRLLSDRFSAERPKGSFSTLEIQRTEQGDSAMYLCASSLRAGGDNYGYTFGSGTRLTVV.

This clone has only one observation. The V gene is TRBV5-1, the J gene TRBJ2-7; no definite D call. V dropped 4 bases and J dropped 2 bases, with 10 bases sitting between them. The CDR3 has 13 amino acids. Germline CDR1 reads SGHRS; CDR2 reads YFSETQ. The CDR3 protein is CASSNRATYEQYF. The CDR3 coding sequence is TGCGCCAGCAGCAACCGGGCTACCTACGAGCAGTACTTC. The full variable domain, its missing parts supplied by reference TRBV5-1 and TRBJ2-7, is KAGVTQTPRYLIKTRGQQVTLSCSPISGHRSVSWYQQTPGQGLQFLFEYFSETQRNKGNFPGRFSGRQFSNSRSEMNVSTLELGDSALYLCASSNRATYEQYFGPGTRLTVT.

V gene TRBV14 combines with J gene TRBJ1-1; weak D call: TRBD1 (5 bases). V was clipped by 2 bases and J by 1 base, with 5 bases between them. The CDR3 loop spans 13 amino acids. CDR1 is SGHDN and CDR2 is FVKESK in the germline V gene. CDR3 sequence reads: CASSQQGNTEAFF. CDR3 nucleotide sequence: TGTGCCAGCAGCCAACAGGGGAACACTGAAGCTTTCTTT.

The chain couples TRBV4-2 to TRBJ2-1; D gene ambiguous. The CDR3 extends over 20 amino acids. The V gene lost 4 bases and the J gene lost 0 bases, with 25 bases spanning the gap. Per the germline V gene, CDR1 is LGHNA and CDR2 is YNFKEQ. This CDR3 reads CASSPFVAWNQVSSYNEQFF. The CDR3 nucleotides are TGTGCCAGCAGCCCCTTTGTCGCGTGGAATCAGGTGAGCTCCTACAATGAGCAGTTCTTC.

The CDR3 coding sequence is TGCGCCAGCAGCCAGGCGGGGGGTACGCAGTATTTT. Translated: CASSQAGGTQYF. V and J are TRBV4-1 and TRBJ2-3, with 8 bases aligning to TRBD2. The V and J ends lost 3 bases and 8 bases, in that order; junction bases with no gene match: 1. This CDR3 has 12 residues. Germline lookup yields CDR1 MGHRA and CDR2 YSYEKL.

In nucleotides, the CDR3 is TGTGCCAGCAGCTTGGCTCTAGCGGGGACAGATACGCAGTATTTT. Protein sequence: CASSLALAGTDTQYF. This sequence joins TRBV5-8 and TRBJ2-3; 9 bases are shared with TRBD2. The CDR3 contains 15 residues. Germline V gives CDR1 SGHTS, CDR2 YDEGEE. The junction had 2 bases not matched to a gene; V was cut back by 0 bases and J by 3 bases.